This T cell receptor (beta chain) was identified in a study of T cell repertoires and leukemia-associated antigens. In germline, CDR1 is SGHRS, CDR2 YFSETQ. The CDR3 length is 9 residues. V lost 10 bases, J lost 3 bases, and 4 bases lay in between. By frequency in the sample, this clonotype is medium-sized (0.01 to 0.1%). The target antigen is unknown. The CD3+ T cells first had an overnight rest without serum. In TCRdb, the 5' RACE reads were re-called with MiXCR into one record per CDR3 protein. The sample holds roughly 13,000 distinct CDR3 sequences, 35% to 45% seen once. J is TRBJ1-1 and V is TRBV5-1; D ambiguous. The sequenced sample consisted of CD3+ T cells sorted from blood and cultured. This clonotype was obtained from a female donor in good health. Written as DNA, the CDR3 is TGCGCCTTTGACACTGAAGCTTTCTTT. It yields the protein CAFDTEAFF.